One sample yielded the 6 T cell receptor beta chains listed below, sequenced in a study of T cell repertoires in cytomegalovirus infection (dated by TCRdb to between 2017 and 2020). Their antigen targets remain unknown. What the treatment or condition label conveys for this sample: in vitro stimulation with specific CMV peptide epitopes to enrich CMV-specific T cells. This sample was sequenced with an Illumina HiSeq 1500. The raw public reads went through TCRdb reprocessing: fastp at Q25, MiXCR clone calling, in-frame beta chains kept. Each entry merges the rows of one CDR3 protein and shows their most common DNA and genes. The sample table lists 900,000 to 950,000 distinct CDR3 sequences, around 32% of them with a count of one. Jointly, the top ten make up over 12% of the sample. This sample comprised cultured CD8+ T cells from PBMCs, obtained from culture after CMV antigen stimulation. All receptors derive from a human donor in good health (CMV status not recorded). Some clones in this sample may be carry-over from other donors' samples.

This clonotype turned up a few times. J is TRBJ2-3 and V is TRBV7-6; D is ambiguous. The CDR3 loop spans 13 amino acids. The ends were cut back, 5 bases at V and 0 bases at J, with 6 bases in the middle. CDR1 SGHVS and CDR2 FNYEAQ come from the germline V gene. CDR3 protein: CASSEDSTDTQYF. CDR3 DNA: TGTGCCAGCAGCGAAGACAGCACAGATACGCAGTATTTT. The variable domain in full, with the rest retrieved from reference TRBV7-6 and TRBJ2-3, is GAGVSQSPRYKVTKRGQDVALRCDPISGHVSLYWYRQALGQGPEFLTYFNYEAQQDKSGLPNDRFSAERPEGSISTLTIQRTEQRDSAMYRCASSEDSTDTQYFGPGTRLTVL.

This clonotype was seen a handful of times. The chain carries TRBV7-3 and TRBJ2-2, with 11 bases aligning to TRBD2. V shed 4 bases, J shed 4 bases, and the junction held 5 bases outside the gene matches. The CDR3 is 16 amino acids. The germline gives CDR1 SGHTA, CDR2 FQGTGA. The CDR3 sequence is CASSWWTSGPTGELFF. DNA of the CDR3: TGTGCCAGCAGCTGGTGGACTAGCGGGCCCACCGGGGAGCTGTTTTTT.

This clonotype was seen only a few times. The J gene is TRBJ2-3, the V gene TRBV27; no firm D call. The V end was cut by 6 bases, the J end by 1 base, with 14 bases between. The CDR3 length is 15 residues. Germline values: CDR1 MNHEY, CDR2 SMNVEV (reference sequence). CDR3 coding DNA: TGTGCCAGCAGCTTCGGAAGTGGGGGCACAGATACGCAGTATTTT. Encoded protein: CASSFGSGGTDTQYF.

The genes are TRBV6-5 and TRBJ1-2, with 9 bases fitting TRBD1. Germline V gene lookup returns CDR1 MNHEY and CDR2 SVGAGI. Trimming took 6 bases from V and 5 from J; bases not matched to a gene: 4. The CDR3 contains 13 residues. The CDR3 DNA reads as TGTGCCAGCAGGGTGACAGGGGGGTATGGCTACACCTTC. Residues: CASRVTGGYGYTF.

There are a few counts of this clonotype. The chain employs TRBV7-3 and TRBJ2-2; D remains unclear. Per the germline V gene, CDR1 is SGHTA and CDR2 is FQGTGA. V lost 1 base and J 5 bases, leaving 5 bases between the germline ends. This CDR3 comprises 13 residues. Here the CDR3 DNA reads TGTGCCAGCAGCTTAAAGACAACCGGGGAGCTGTTTTTT. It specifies CASSLKTTGELFF.

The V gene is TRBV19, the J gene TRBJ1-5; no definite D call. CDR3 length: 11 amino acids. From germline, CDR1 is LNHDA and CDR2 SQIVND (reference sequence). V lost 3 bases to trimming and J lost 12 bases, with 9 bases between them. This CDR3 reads CASSIAPYQHF. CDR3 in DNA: TGTGCCAGTAGTATCGCTCCATACCAGCATTTT.